A selection of T cell receptor beta chains follows, all from one sample in a study of T cell repertoires in cytomegalovirus infection. TCRdb ran MiXCR on the reads and lists one entry per CDR3 protein. The sample consists of some 180,000 distinct CDR3 sequences, approximately 19% of them appearing once. The sequencing sample was made of PBMCs. All receptors derive from a human donor in good health (CMV status not recorded). Some clones in this sample may be carry-over from other donors' samples. Each CDR3 is given with its conserved first and last residue. Each record gives: J gene, V gene, D gene, clone size, CDR3 protein, CDR3 DNA. The D gene is left open where the match is weak. A clone size is listed for some rows: how often the clone was seen (once, few, many), or a class if it is expanded.

J gene: TRBJ2-5
V gene: TRBV6-6
D gene: .
clone size: .
CDR3 protein: CASSRREWEETQYF
CDR3 DNA: TGTGCCAGCAGCCGCCGGGAGTGGGAAGAGACCCAGTACTTC

J gene: TRBJ2-1
V gene: TRBV11-1
D gene: .
clone size: many
CDR3 protein: CASSPWAGARDEQFF
CDR3 DNA: TGTGCCAGCAGCCCATGGGCAGGGGCGCGGGATGAGCAGTTCTTC

J gene: TRBJ2-5
V gene: TRBV12-3/TRBV12-4
D gene: TRBD1
clone size: .
CDR3 protein: CASSGTGGIETQYF
CDR3 DNA: TGTGCCAGCAGTGGGACAGGGGGAATCGAGACCCAGTACTTC

J gene: TRBJ2-7
V gene: TRBV7-2
D gene: .
clone size: many
CDR3 protein: CASSLRADQSKPYEQYF
CDR3 DNA: TGTGCCAGCAGCTTAAGGGCGGACCAATCGAAGCCCTACGAGCAGTACTTC

J gene: TRBJ1-2
V gene: TRBV6-1
D gene: .
clone size: few
CDR3 protein: CASSPMDSHKSGYTF
CDR3 DNA: TGTGCCAGCAGTCCGATGGACAGCCATAAGAGTGGCTACACCTTC

J gene: TRBJ1-3
V gene: TRBV4-3
D gene: .
clone size: few
CDR3 protein: CASSQGGTGNTIYF
CDR3 DNA: TGCGCCAGCAGCCAAGGTGGAACTGGAAACACCATATATTTT

J gene: TRBJ2-1
V gene: TRBV11-2
D gene: .
clone size: .
CDR3 protein: CASSLEPGGINEQFF
CDR3 DNA: TGTGCCAGCAGCTTAGAACCAGGGGGGATCAATGAGCAGTTCTTC

J gene: TRBJ1-2
V gene: TRBV4-1
D gene: .
clone size: .
CDR3 protein: CASSQDRTEGYTF
CDR3 DNA: TGCGCCAGCAGCCAAGACAGGACGGAAGGCTACACCTTC

J gene: TRBJ2-5
V gene: TRBV7-9
D gene: .
clone size: many
CDR3 protein: CASSRATGQETQYF
CDR3 DNA: TGTGCCAGCAGCCGCGCCACGGGGCAAGAGACCCAGTACTTC

J gene: TRBJ2-5
V gene: TRBV12-3/TRBV12-4
D gene: TRBD2
clone size: .
CDR3 protein: CASSPESSGKGTQYF
CDR3 DNA: TGTGCCAGCAGTCCCGAGTCTAGCGGGAAAGGGACCCAGTACTTC

J gene: TRBJ2-1
V gene: TRBV28
D gene: TRBD1
clone size: .
CDR3 protein: CASKGALYNEQFF
CDR3 DNA: TGTGCCAGCAAGGGGGCCCTTTACAATGAGCAGTTCTTC

J gene: TRBJ2-3
V gene: TRBV12-3/TRBV12-4
D gene: TRBD2
clone size: few
CDR3 protein: CASSYLGSSRERGADTQYF
CDR3 DNA: TGTGCCAGCAGCTACCTGGGATCATCGCGGGAGCGGGGCGCAGATACGCAGTATTTT